A single sample gave rise to the 28 T cell receptor beta chains below, sequenced in a study of identical twins. In TCRdb, the 5' RACE reads were re-called with MiXCR into one record per CDR3 protein. The sample yields hundreds of thousands of distinct CDR3 sequences, around 6.9% seen once. Separately, the same data were catalogued under a study of yellow fever vaccine responses in identical twins.

Sequences were obtained from memory (CD45RO+) T cells sorted from blood. Every receptor here comes from a woman aged 18-35 years in good health.

This clonotype was picked up many times. V gene TRBV6-5 combines with J gene TRBJ2-2, with D unclear. Germline CDR1 reads MNHEY; CDR2 reads SVGAGI. The ends were cut back, 6 bases at V and 10 bases at J, with 15 bases in the middle. The length of the CDR3 is 13 residues. The CDR3, as DNA: TGTGCCAGCAGCTATTTTCTTGGAGTGGAGCTGTTTTTT. It encodes CASSYFLGVELFF.

The genes are TRBV5-1 and TRBJ1-3; 7 bases match TRBD1. The length of the CDR3 is 14 residues. V was pared by 3 bases and J by 2 bases, with 2 bases of the junction left unmatched. CDR1 and CDR2 (germline): SGHRS, YFSETQ. CDR3 residues: CASSSGQAGNTIYF. CDR3 DNA sequence: TGCGCCAGCAGCTCTGGACAGGCTGGAAACACCATATATTTT.

The chain employs TRBV20-1 and TRBJ2-2; perhaps TRBD2 as D (5 bases). Deletions cut 0 bases from V and 1 base from J, with 24 bases between. Germline assignment: CDR1 DFQATT and CDR2 SNEGSKA (reference sequence). The CDR3 sequence is 20 residues long. The CDR3 DNA sequence: TGCAGTGCTAGAGATCGTTGGCGGACTGAAGGGCCTTTGAACACCGGGGAGCTGTTTTTT. It is translated as CSARDRWRTEGPLNTGELFF.

V and J are TRBV20-1 and TRBJ2-3; 11 bases line up with TRBD2. The junction had 5 bases not matched to a gene; V was cut back by 6 bases and J by 3 bases. The germline gives CDR1 DFQATT, CDR2 SNEGSKA (reference sequence). The CDR3 extends over 14 amino acids. CDR3 region: CSAKTSGNTDTQYF. As DNA, the CDR3 is TGCAGTGCAAAGACTAGCGGGAATACAGATACGCAGTATTTT.

This clonotype was recorded at least ten times. V usage is TRBV29-1 and J usage is TRBJ2-5; D is unresolved. Trimming took off 0 bases at V and 9 bases at J, with 8 bases between the two ends. Germline V gene sequence: CDR1 SQVTM, CDR2 ANQGSEA. The CDR3 has 11 amino acids. DNA of the CDR3: TGCAGCGTTGAAGATTTAAGTTCCCAGTACTTC. As protein: CSVEDLSSQYF. The full variable domain, completed using reference TRBV29-1 and TRBJ2-5, is SAVISQKPSRDICQRGTSLTIQCQVDSQVTMMFWYRQQPGQSLTLIATANQGSEATYESGFVIDKFPISRPNLTFSTLTVSNMSPEDSSIYLCSVEDLSSQYFGPGTRLLVL.

This clonotype has only a few counts. The CDR3 region is CASSVASGTIDTQYF. The CDR3 bases are TGTGCCAGCAGCGTAGCTAGCGGGACGATAGATACGCAGTATTTT. V is TRBV9 and J is TRBJ2-3; TRBD2 aligns across 9 bases. CDR1 is SGDLS, CDR2 YYNGEE, per germline. The CDR3 spans 15 residues. With 0 bases clipped from V and 5 bases from J, the junction kept 4 bases outside the gene matches. The full variable domain, in which reference TRBV9 and TRBJ2-3 provide the parts outside the CDR3, is DSGVTQTPKHLITATGQRVTLRCSPRSGDLSVYWYQQSLDQGLQFLIQYYNGEERAKGNILERFSAQQFPDLHSELNLSSLELGDSALYFCASSVASGTIDTQYFGPGTRLTVL.

At least ten counts were recorded for this clonotype. The gene calls are TRBV29-1 and TRBJ2-4; the D gene is possibly TRBD1 (6 bases). The CDR3 spans 14 residues. CDR1 is SQVTM, CDR2 ANQGSEA, per germline. Trimming took 6 bases from V and 0 from J, leaving 12 bases between them. CDR3 coding DNA: TGCAGCGTGACAGGAGAAGTAGCCAAAAACATTCAGTACTTC. It encodes CSVTGEVAKNIQYF.

The rearrangement joins TRBV20-1 to TRBJ2-5; 12 positions agree with TRBD2. J gave up 0 bases and V 1 base, and 9 bases lay outside the gene matches. Germline-derived CDR1 and CDR2 are DFQATT and SNEGSKA (reference sequence). This CDR3 contains 18 residues. The CDR3, as DNA: TGCAGTGCTAGAGCTGGGACTAGCGGGTTCTTGTACCAAGAGACCCAGTACTTC. The encoded protein is CSARAGTSGFLYQETQYF.

This clonotype was found a few times. This sequence joins TRBV5-1 and TRBJ2-5; D remains ambiguous. The germline V gene encodes CDR1 SGHRS and CDR2 YFSETQ. This CDR3 has 14 amino acids. Trimming pared 0 bases from V and 1 base from J, leaving 7 bases between. The CDR3: CASSLGQIQETQYF. The CDR3 DNA follows: TGCGCCAGCAGCTTGGGGCAGATCCAAGAGACCCAGTACTTC.

V is TRBV14 and J is TRBJ2-1; 7 bases align to TRBD2. This CDR3 contains 11 residues. CDR1 SGHDN and CDR2 FVKESK come from the germline V gene. V shed 1 base, J shed 13 bases, and the junction held 1 base outside the gene matches. The CDR3 loop is CASSQGLAQFF. CDR3 coding DNA: TGTGCCAGCAGCCAAGGACTAGCACAGTTCTTC.

This sequence joins TRBV11-2 and TRBJ2-1; a weak D match, TRBD2 (6 bases). V was clipped by 0 bases and J by 0 bases, with 15 bases between them. Germline lookup yields CDR1 SGHAT and CDR2 FQNNGV. The CDR3 covers 18 residues. CDR3 bases: TGTGCCAGCAGCTTAGACAATCAGGGCGGGACCTCCTACAATGAGCAGTTCTTC. This codes for CASSLDNQGGTSYNEQFF.

The chain carries TRBV18 and TRBJ2-2, with 7 bases matching TRBD2. CDR3 length: 15 residues. V lost 5 bases and J lost 6; bases outside the gene matches: 9. Germline CDR1 reads KGHSH; CDR2 reads LQKENI. CDR3 coding DNA: TGTGCCAGCTCAAGGGACTACATGGTATCCGGGGAGCTGTTTTTT. This encodes CASSRDYMVSGELFF.

Here the CDR3 reads CASSPLGQLGGKLFF. CDR3 nucleotides: TGTGCCAGCAGCCCCCTCGGGCAGTTGGGGGGAAAACTGTTTTTT. The genes are TRBV9 and TRBJ1-4; possible D gene TRBD1, 5 bases. Germline V gene sequence: CDR1 SGDLS, CDR2 YYNGEE. The V end was cut by 4 bases, the J end by 10 bases, with 20 bases between. CDR3 length: 15 amino acids.

In the case of this clonotype: At one of its ends the junction is not consistent with the germline gene, which may arise from a read error. This chain connects TRBV11-2 to TRBJ1-2, with D possibly being TRBD1 (6 bases). Germline V gene lookup returns CDR1 SGHAT and CDR2 FQNNGV. The length of the CDR3 is 12 residues. The DNA of the CDR3 is TGTGCCAGCAGCCCCAATTCCCGGGGGCTTTACTTC. Encoded protein: CASSPNSRGLYF.

This chain links TRBV5-6 with TRBJ2-3, with 10 bases that match TRBD1. J was trimmed by 5 bases and V by 0 bases; bases with no gene match: 3. Germline V gene data show CDR1 as SGHDT and CDR2 as YYEEEE. CDR3 length: 15 amino acids. This CDR3 reads CASSLEGQGRDTQYF. The CDR3, as DNA: TGTGCCAGCAGCTTGGAGGGACAGGGGCGAGATACGCAGTATTTT.

In this sample, this clonotype turned up many times. This chain uses TRBV3-1 with TRBJ1-1; D ambiguous. The germline V and J ends were trimmed by 2 bases and 1 base, with 5 bases remaining between them. Germline CDR1 and CDR2: LGHDT and YNNKEL (reference sequence). This CDR3 has 13 amino acids. The CDR3 here is CASSQNSNTEAFF. The DNA of the CDR3 is TGTGCCAGCAGCCAAAACTCGAACACTGAAGCTTTCTTT. Together with reference TRBV3-1 and TRBJ1-1, the CDR3 gives the full variable domain: DTAVSQTPKYLVTQMGNDKSIKCEQNLGHDTMYWYKQDSKKFLKIMFSYNNKELIINETVPNRFSPKSPDKAHLNLHINSLELGDSAVYFCASSQNSNTEAFFGQGTRLTVV.

There are many counts of this clonotype. The V call is TRBV6-5, the J call TRBJ2-7, with 8 positions matching TRBD1. From germline, CDR1 is MNHEY and CDR2 SVGAGI. CDR3 length: 15 amino acids. Trimming removed 3 bases from V and 2 bases from J; junction bases left unmatched: 6. CDR3 protein: CASSYRAGGPYEQYF. CDR3 in DNA: TGTGCCAGCAGTTATCGGGCAGGGGGCCCCTACGAGCAGTACTTC.

This clonotype was observed a handful of times. The chain uses TRBV15 and TRBJ2-3, with a tentative D call TRBD1 (5 bases). CDR1 is LNHNV, CDR2 YYDKDF, per germline (reference sequence). The CDR3 loop spans 15 amino acids. Trimming stripped 3 bases from V and 1 base from J, with 11 bases between. The CDR3 nucleotides read TGTGCCACCAGCAGGACCACAGGCGGCACAGATACGCAGTATTTT. Protein product: CATSRTTGGTDTQYF.

Regarding this clonotype: One junction end disagrees with the germline gene, perhaps due to a read error. This chain connects TRBV7-2 to TRBJ1-1; D ambiguous. CDR1 is SGHTA, CDR2 FQGNSA, per germline. This CDR3 is 15 amino acids long. CDR3 nucleotides: TGTGCCAGCATCTTATGGACCGCCATGAACACTGAAGCTTTCTTT. As protein: CASILWTAMNTEAFF.

The chain combines TRBV28 with TRBJ2-4, with D possibly TRBD2 on 5 matching bases. The CDR3 sequence is 14 residues long. V shed 7 bases and J shed 3 bases, with 13 bases lying between them. Germline-derived CDR1 and CDR2 are MDHEN and SYDVKM. The CDR3 sequence: CASTFGVGKNIQYF. DNA for the CDR3: TGTGCCAGCACATTCGGGGTCGGCAAAAACATTCAGTACTTC.

This clonotype showed up many times. This chain connects TRBV14 to TRBJ2-7; no clear D. The germline V and J ends were trimmed by 0 bases and 0 bases, with 9 bases remaining between them. The length of the CDR3 is 15 residues. Germline V gene sequence: CDR1 SGHDN, CDR2 FVKESK. The CDR3 protein is CASSQDFGPSYEQYF. The CDR3 DNA sequence: TGTGCCAGCAGCCAAGATTTTGGCCCCTCCTACGAGCAGTACTTC. Variable domain in full (rest from reference TRBV14 and TRBJ2-7): EAGVTQFPSHSVIEKGQTVTLRCDPISGHDNLYWYRRVMGKEIKFLLHFVKESKQDESGMPNNRFLAERTGGTYSTLKVQPAELEDSGVYFCASSQDFGPSYEQYFGPGTRLTVT.

This clonotype was observed a handful of times. CDR3: CASSKGGTGGTEAFF. The CDR3 DNA follows: TGTGCCAGCAGTAAAGGCGGGACAGGGGGCACTGAAGCTTTCTTT. The chain combines TRBV28 with TRBJ1-1; 11 positions agree with TRBD1. The CDR3 extends over 15 amino acids. Germline V gene lookup returns CDR1 MDHEN and CDR2 SYDVKM. Germline trimming cut 5 bases from V and 4 bases from J; bases unmatched to any gene: 6.

The table lists this clonotype with a few counts. The rearrangement uses TRBV12-5 and TRBJ2-3; D call uncertain. This CDR3 spans 12 amino acids. V was clipped by 2 bases and J by 2 bases, with 2 bases between them. Germline CDR1 LGHNT, CDR2 FRNRAP. The CDR3 here is CASGLFTDTQYF. The DNA of the CDR3 is TGTGCTAGTGGTTTGTTCACAGATACGCAGTATTTT.

This chain uses TRBV7-2 with TRBJ2-1; D is perhaps TRBD2 (6 bases). V lost 4 bases and J 4 bases, leaving 11 bases between the germline ends. Germline-derived CDR1 and CDR2 are SGHTA and FQGNSA. CDR3 length: 14 amino acids. In DNA, the CDR3 is TGTGCCAGCAGCTCTCGTGCGGGGTACAATGAGCAGTTCTTC. Its translation is CASSSRAGYNEQFF.

This clonotype was detected many times. J is TRBJ1-2 and V is TRBV12-3 or TRBV12-4; D uncertain. This CDR3 has 13 amino acids. V was shortened by 5 bases and J by 6 bases, with 13 bases between the two germline ends. CDR3: CASSPAPTDGYTF. DNA of the CDR3: TGTGCCAGCAGTCCTGCCCCTACCGATGGCTACACCTTC.

The table lists this clonotype with many counts. CDR3 residues: CSAPGRGNNQPQHF. The CDR3 nucleotides read TGCAGTGCCCCCGGCCGGGGAAACAATCAGCCCCAGCATTTT. The rearrangement joins TRBV20-1 to TRBJ1-5, with D unclear. Trimming removed 6 bases from V and 3 bases from J, with 15 bases in between. The CDR3 spans 14 residues. Germline CDR1 DFQATT, CDR2 SNEGSKA (reference sequence).

This clonotype was detected a few times. This rearrangement joins TRBV15 to TRBJ2-1, with TRBD1 matching 7 bases. Germline V gene sequence: CDR1 LNHNV, CDR2 YYDKDF (reference sequence). This CDR3 is built from 16 residues. V lost 0 bases and J lost 6; bases outside the gene matches: 8. The CDR3 spells CATSREDLTGVNEQFF. DNA of the CDR3: TGTGCCACCAGCAGAGAGGACCTTACAGGGGTCAATGAGCAGTTCTTC. The entire variable domain, with the rest obtained from reference TRBV15 and TRBJ2-1, is as follows: DAMVIQNPRYQVTQFGKPVTLSCSQTLNHNVMYWYQQKSSQAPKLLFHYYDKDFNNEADTPDNFQSRRPNTSFCFLDIRSPGLGDTAMYLCATSREDLTGVNEQFFGPGTRLTVL.

The V and J genes are TRBV30 and TRBJ2-3; weak D call: TRBD1 (5 bases). The germline V and J ends were trimmed by 3 bases and 1 base, with 11 bases remaining between them. CDR3 size: 14 residues. Germline V gives CDR1 GTSNPN, CDR2 SVGIG (reference sequence). CDR3 sequence reads: CAWRIQGGTDTQYF. The CDR3 bases are TGTGCCTGGAGAATCCAGGGCGGCACAGATACGCAGTATTTT.